Listed below are T cell receptor beta chains from one sample, sequenced in a study of blood T cell repertoires in COVID-19. The protocol was immunoSEQ multiplex PCR, while the TCRdb copy is restricted to in-frame clones and leaves out a portion. The sample has 180,000 or so clones; around 81% are singletons. Sequences were obtained from peripheral blood. All receptors come from a human donor with acute or convalescent COVID-19. The donor label of this sample is uncertain. The CDR3 runs from the conserved cysteine through the conserved F or W. D genes are given only for firm matches. Part of the rows lack a size; the others show once, few, many or a class for expanded clones.

J gene	D gene	V gene	clone size	CDR3 protein	CDR3 DNA
TRBJ2-1	TRBD2	TRBV2	.	CASSLAGGLVDEQFF	TGTGCCAGCAGTCTAGCGGGGGGGCTTGTTGATGAGCAGTTCTTC
TRBJ2-7	TRBD1	TRBV5-1	few	CASRGQGESYEQYF	TGCGCCAGCAGGGGACAGGGAGAGAGCTACGAGCAGTACTTC
TRBJ1-1	.	TRBV7-6	.	CASSLAAGLGNTEAFF	TGTGCCAGCAGCTTAGCGGCAGGGCTAGGGAACACTGAAGCTTTCTTT
TRBJ1-4	TRBD1	TRBV25-1	.	CASSVGQAREKLFF	TGTGCCAGCAGCGTCGGACAGGCGCGCGAAAAACTGTTTTTT
TRBJ1-4	TRBD1	TRBV6-5	.	CASRHTGTGREKLFF	TGTGCCAGCAGGCATACCGGGACAGGTCGGGAAAAACTGTTTTTT
TRBJ2-1	.	TRBV19	.	CASSMPNSDEQFF	TGTGCCAGTAGTATGCCCAATAGCGATGAGCAGTTCTTC
TRBJ1-5	TRBD1	TRBV6-6	.	CASSRQGEYSNQPQHF	TGTGCCAGCAGTCGACAGGGGGAGTATAGCAATCAGCCCCAGCATTTT
TRBJ1-3	.	TRBV19	.	CASSSQVSTSGNTIYF	TGTGCCAGTAGTTCACAGGTGTCGACCTCTGGAAACACCATATATTTT
TRBJ1-5	.	TRBV5-1	.	CASSAEGGNQPQHF	TGCGCCAGCAGTGCGGAAGGGGGCAATCAGCCCCAGCATTTT
TRBJ2-5	.	TRBV19	.	CASNGGRGQETQYF	TGTGCCAGTAACGGGGGGCGAGGACAAGAGACCCAGTACTTC
TRBJ2-1	TRBD1	TRBV5-1	.	CASSGGQGRGEQFF	TGCGCCAGCAGCGGGGGACAGGGTAGGGGTGAGCAGTTCTTC
TRBJ2-7	TRBD2	TRBV5-1	.	CASSLVTSGTYEQYF	TGCGCCAGCAGCTTGGTGACTAGCGGGACGTACGAGCAGTACTTC
TRBJ1-6	.	TRBV4-2	many	CASSQAEGRWSPLHF	TGTGCCAGCAGCCAAGCAGAGGGAAGGTGGTCACCCCTCCACTTT
TRBJ2-5	TRBD1	TRBV2	.	CASRADRGVETQYF	TGTGCCAGCAGAGCCGACAGGGGAGTGGAGACCCAGTACTTC
TRBJ1-2	.	TRBV11-2	.	CASSLDYGYGYTF	TGTGCCAGCAGCTTAGATTACGGCTATGGCTACACCTTC
TRBJ1-4	.	TRBV19	.	CASSRQMNEKLFF	TGTGCCAGTAGTAGACAGATGAATGAAAAACTGTTTTTT
TRBJ2-3	.	TRBV4-1	.	CASSQAPTFLFTDTQYF	TGCGCCAGCAGCCAAGCGCCCACTTTCCTCTTCACAGATACGCAGTATTTT
TRBJ1-5	TRBD1	TRBV5-1	.	CASSWTGGSNQPQHF	TGCGCCAGCTCGTGGACAGGGGGAAGCAATCAGCCCCAGCATTTT
TRBJ2-7	.	TRBV3-1/TRBV3-2	.	CASSQVLSYEQYF	TGTGCCAGCAGCCAAGTTCTCTCCTACGAGCAGTACTTC
TRBJ2-3	.	TRBV9	.	CASSVGAQAYTDTQYF	TGTGCCAGCAGCGTAGGTGCGCAGGCTTACACAGATACGCAGTATTTT
TRBJ2-7	.	TRBV28	.	CASSSVGLLYEQYF	TGTGCCAGCAGTTCAGTTGGACTACTATACGAGCAGTACTTC
TRBJ2-3	.	TRBV5-4	.	CASSSERGLNTDTQYF	TGTGCCAGCAGCTCGGAAAGGGGACTTAACACAGATACGCAGTATTTT
TRBJ2-5	TRBD2	TRBV3-1/TRBV3-2	.	CASSQAPPLAGSETQYF	TGTGCCAGCAGCCAAGCCCCCCCACTAGCGGGGTCGGAGACCCAGTACTTC
TRBJ1-6	.	TRBV11-2	.	CASSPVLNSNSPLHF	TGTGCCAGCAGTCCCGTTCTAAATTCCAATTCACCCCTCCACTTT
TRBJ2-1	TRBD2	TRBV5-8	.	CASSSRTSAGYNEQFF	TGTGCCAGCAGCTCGAGAACTAGCGCGGGCTACAATGAGCAGTTCTTC
TRBJ2-1	TRBD2	TRBV30	.	CAWRVNRLTSEGEDRRGSYNEQFF	TGTGCCTGGAGGGTCAACCGATTGACTAGCGAGGGGGAAGATCGGAGAGGCTCCTACAATGAGCAGTTCTTC
TRBJ1-3	.	TRBV19	.	CASIKTTGSGNTIYF	TGTGCCAGTATCAAGACCACAGGGTCTGGAAACACCATATATTTT
TRBJ1-4	.	TRBV6-5	few	CASSYGQINEKLFF	TGTGCCAGCAGTTACGGACAGATAAATGAAAAACTGTTTTTT
TRBJ1-2	.	TRBV5-3	once	CARAEMGRGYTF	TGTGCCAGAGCCGAGATGGGGCGAGGCTACACCTTC
TRBJ1-3	.	TRBV5-5	.	CASSLAGYSGNTIYF	TGTGCCAGCAGCTTGGCCGGTTACTCTGGAAACACCATATATTTT
TRBJ1-1	TRBD1	TRBV16	few	CASTREGARTEAFF	TGTGCCAGCACCCGGGAGGGGGCGAGAACTGAAGCTTTCTTT
TRBJ1-3	.	TRBV6-9	.	CASSSDFTGFSGNTIYF	TGTGCCAGCAGTTCCGATTTTACAGGGTTCTCTGGAAACACCATATATTTT
TRBJ2-5	TRBD2	TRBV6-5	.	CASSPTSGGQETQYF	TGTGCCAGCAGCCCGACTAGCGGGGGGCAAGAGACCCAGTACTTC
TRBJ1-6	.	TRBV6-1	few	CASSEAPQRSPLHF	TGTGCCAGCAGTGAAGCGCCTCAGCGGTCACCCCTCCACTTT
TRBJ1-2	TRBD1	TRBV5-1	.	CASSPGTGDFGGYTF	TGCGCCAGCAGCCCCGGGACAGGGGATTTTGGCGGCTACACCTTC